The entry that follows covers one T cell receptor beta chain sequence. The sample originates from a study of blood T cell repertoires in COVID-19. Deletions cut 0 bases from V and 3 bases from J, with 11 bases between. The V gene's germline CDR1 is KGHSH and CDR2 LQKENI. This CDR3 region has 15 residues. Only in-frame clones appear in the TCRdb table, and some are missing; sequencing was by immunoSEQ multiplex PCR. The data hold 250,000 to 300,000 clones, with roughly nine tenths observed a single time. The clonotype originates from a woman between 25 and 40 years old with COVID-19, enrolled during active disease. The rearrangement links TRBV18 to TRBJ1-2, with no clear D. Sequenced material: peripheral blood. The CDR3 coding sequence is TGTGCCAGCTCACCACCGAACAGCCCCTACTATGGCTACACCTTC. This codes for CASSPPNSPYYGYTF.